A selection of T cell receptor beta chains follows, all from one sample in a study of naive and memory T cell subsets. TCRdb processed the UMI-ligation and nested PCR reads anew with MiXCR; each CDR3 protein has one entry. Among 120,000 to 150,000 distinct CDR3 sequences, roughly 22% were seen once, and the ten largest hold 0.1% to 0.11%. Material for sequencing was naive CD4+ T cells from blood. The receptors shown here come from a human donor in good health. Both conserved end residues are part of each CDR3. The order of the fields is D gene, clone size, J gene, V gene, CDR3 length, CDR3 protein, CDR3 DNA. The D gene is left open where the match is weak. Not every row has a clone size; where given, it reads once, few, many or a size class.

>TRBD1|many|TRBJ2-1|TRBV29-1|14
CSVTGTGGYNEQFF
TGCAGCGTTACCGGGACAGGGGGCTACAATGAGCAGTTCTTC
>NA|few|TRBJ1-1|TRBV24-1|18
CATSDSGGFRDKNTEAFF
TGTGCCACCAGTGATTCGGGCGGTTTCAGGGACAAGAACACTGAAGCTTTCTTT
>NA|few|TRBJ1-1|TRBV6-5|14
CASSYLGGNTEAFF
TGTGCCAGCAGTTACTTAGGAGGGAACACTGAAGCTTTCTTT
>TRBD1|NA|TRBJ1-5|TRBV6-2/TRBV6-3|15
CASRGQGPGNQPQHF
TGTGCCAGCAGAGGACAGGGTCCTGGCAATCAGCCCCAGCATTTT
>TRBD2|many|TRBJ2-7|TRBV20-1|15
CSAPGTSGNSYEQYF
TGCAGTGCACCGGGGACTAGCGGGAACTCCTACGAGCAGTACTTC
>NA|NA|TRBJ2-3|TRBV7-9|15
CASSSTDWGPDTQYF
TGTGCCAGCAGCTCAACCGACTGGGGCCCAGATACGCAGTATTTT
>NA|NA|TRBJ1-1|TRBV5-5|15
CASSLGPRGNTEAFF
TGTGCCAGCAGCTTGGGTCCTCGGGGGAACACTGAAGCTTTCTTT
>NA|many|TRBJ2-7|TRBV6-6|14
CASSYSDSSYEQYF
TGTGCCAGCAGTTACTCGGACAGCTCCTACGAGCAGTACTTC
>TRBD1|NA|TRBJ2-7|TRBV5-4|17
CASGLDRGAGQLGEQYF
TGTGCCAGCGGTTTGGACAGGGGTGCGGGCCAATTGGGCGAGCAGTACTTC
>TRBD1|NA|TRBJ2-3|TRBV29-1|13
CSVEGQYTDTQYF
TGCAGCGTTGAGGGACAGTACACAGATACGCAGTATTTT
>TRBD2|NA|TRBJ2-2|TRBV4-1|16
CASSHLAGDPRGELFF
TGCGCCAGCAGCCACCTAGCGGGAGACCCCAGAGGGGAGCTGTTTTTT
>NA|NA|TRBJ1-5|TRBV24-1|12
CATSDHGQPQHF
TGTGCCACCAGTGATCACGGTCAGCCCCAGCATTTT
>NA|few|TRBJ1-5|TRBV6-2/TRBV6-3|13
CASSYWSNQPQHF
TGTGCCAGCAGTTACTGGAGCAATCAGCCCCAGCATTTT
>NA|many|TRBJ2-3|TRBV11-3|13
CASSSDGVGTQYF
TGTGCCAGCAGCTCGGATGGAGTCGGGACGCAGTATTTT
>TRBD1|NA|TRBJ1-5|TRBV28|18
CASSSYRGTGYSNQPQHF
TGTGCCAGCAGTTCGTACCGGGGGACAGGGTATAGCAATCAGCCCCAGCATTTT
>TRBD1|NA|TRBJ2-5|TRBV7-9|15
CASSSRDRGRETQYF
TGTGCCAGCAGCTCCCGGGACAGGGGGCGAGAGACCCAGTACTTC
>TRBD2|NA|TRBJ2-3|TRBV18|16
CASSKSSGRSTDTQYF
TGTGCCAGCTCAAAATCTAGCGGGAGGAGCACAGATACGCAGTATTTT
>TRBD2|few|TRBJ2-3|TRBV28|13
CASTLPTSLTQYF
TGTGCCAGCACCCTTCCGACTAGCCTTACGCAGTATTTT
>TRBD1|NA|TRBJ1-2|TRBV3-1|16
CASSLNPGQGRYGYTF
TGTGCCAGCAGCCTGAACCCGGGACAGGGAAGATATGGCTACACCTTC
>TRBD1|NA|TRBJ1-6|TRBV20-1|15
CSAGTTGGTNSPLHF
TGCAGTGCTGGGACCACAGGGGGCACGAATTCACCCCTCCACTTT
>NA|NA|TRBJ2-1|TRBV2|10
CASSESPRFF
TGTGCCAGCAGTGAAAGCCCTCGGTTCTTC
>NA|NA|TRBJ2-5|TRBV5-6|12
CASSVSLGTQYF
TGTGCCAGCAGCGTATCGTTAGGGACCCAGTACTTC
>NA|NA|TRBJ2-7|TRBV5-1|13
CASSLQQGYEQYF
TGCGCCAGCAGCTTGCAGCAGGGTTACGAGCAGTACTTC
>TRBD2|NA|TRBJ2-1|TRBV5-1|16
CASSFRTSGPGNEQFF
TGCGCCAGCAGCTTCCGGACTAGCGGGCCGGGTAATGAGCAGTTCTTC
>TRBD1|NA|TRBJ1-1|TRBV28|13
CASGGQGGTEAFF
TGTGCCAGCGGTGGACAGGGAGGAACTGAAGCTTTCTTT
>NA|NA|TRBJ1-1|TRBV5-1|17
CASSLEGRAGRDTEAFF
TGCGCCAGCAGCTTGGAGGGAAGAGCAGGTCGGGACACTGAAGCTTTCTTT
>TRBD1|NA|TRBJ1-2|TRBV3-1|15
CASSQDPVGGGGYTF
TGTGCCAGCAGCCAAGATCCGGTAGGGGGCGGCGGCTACACCTTC
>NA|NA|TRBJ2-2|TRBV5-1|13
CASSLPGTGELFF
TGCGCCAGCAGCTTACCGGGGACCGGGGAGCTGTTTTTT
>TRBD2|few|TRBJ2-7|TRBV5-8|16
CASSSELAGSSYEQYF
TGTGCCAGCAGCTCCGAGCTAGCGGGAAGCTCCTACGAGCAGTACTTC
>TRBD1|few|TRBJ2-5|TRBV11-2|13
CASKRTGALPQYF
TGTGCCAGCAAACGGACAGGAGCTCTACCCCAGTACTTC
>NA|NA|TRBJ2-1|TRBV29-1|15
CSVEDLKTVNNEQFF
TGCAGCGTTGAAGATCTGAAGACCGTTAACAATGAGCAGTTCTTC
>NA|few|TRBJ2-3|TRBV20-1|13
CSASRPSGDTQYF
TGCAGTGCTAGCAGGCCTTCCGGCGATACGCAGTATTTT
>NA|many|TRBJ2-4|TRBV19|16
CASSTGTTVGRNIQYF
TGTGCCAGTAGTACCGGGACGACAGTGGGTCGGAACATTCAGTACTTC
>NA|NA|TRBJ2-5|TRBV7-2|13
CASSYAVRETQYF
TGTGCCAGCAGCTACGCGGTGAGAGAGACCCAGTACTTC
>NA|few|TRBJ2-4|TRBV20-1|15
CSARMRGVAKNIQYF
TGCAGTGCTAGAATGAGGGGGGTGGCCAAAAACATTCAGTACTTC
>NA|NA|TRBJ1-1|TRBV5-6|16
CSSTLNPTGLVAEAFF
TGTTCCAGCACCCTAAATCCGACAGGTCTCGTCGCTGAAGCTTTCTTT
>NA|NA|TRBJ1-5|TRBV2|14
CASSVGTLFQPQHF
TGTGCCAGCAGTGTGGGCACCCTGTTTCAGCCCCAGCATTTT
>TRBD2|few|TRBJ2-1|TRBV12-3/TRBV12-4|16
CASSAPGSGRYNEQFF
TGTGCCAGCAGTGCCCCGGGTAGCGGGCGCTACAATGAGCAGTTCTTC
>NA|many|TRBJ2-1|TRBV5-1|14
CASSYKTGHNEQFF
TGCGCCAGCAGCTACAAGACAGGTCACAATGAGCAGTTCTTC
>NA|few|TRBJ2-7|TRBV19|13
CASSIEGSYEQYF
TGTGCCAGTAGTATAGAAGGCAGCTACGAGCAGTACTTC
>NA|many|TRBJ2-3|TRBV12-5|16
CASAPGPLANTDTQYF
TGTGCTAGTGCCCCAGGACCTTTAGCTAACACAGATACGCAGTATTTT
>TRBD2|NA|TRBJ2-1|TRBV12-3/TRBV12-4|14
CASSFLGLAGEQFF
TGTGCCAGCAGTTTTCTGGGACTAGCGGGTGAGCAGTTCTTC
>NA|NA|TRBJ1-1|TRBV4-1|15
CASSQDGGGNTEAFF
TGCGCCAGCAGCCAAGATGGGGGGGGAAACACTGAAGCTTTCTTT
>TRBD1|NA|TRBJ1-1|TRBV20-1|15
CSARFPGQAYTEAFF
TGCAGTGCTAGGTTCCCGGGACAGGCCTACACTGAAGCTTTCTTT
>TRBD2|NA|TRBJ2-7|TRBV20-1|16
CSARLLAGGPSDEQYF
TGCAGTGCTAGACTTCTAGCGGGAGGGCCCTCGGACGAGCAGTACTTC
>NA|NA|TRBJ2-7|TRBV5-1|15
CASSSGGTTHYEQYF
TGCGCCAGCAGCTCCGGCGGGACAACCCACTACGAGCAGTACTTC
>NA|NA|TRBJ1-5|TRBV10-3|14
CAISDSQSNQPQHF
TGTGCCATCAGTGATAGCCAGAGCAATCAGCCCCAGCATTTT
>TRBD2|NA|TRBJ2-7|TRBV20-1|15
CSARRMGLAGDEQYF
TGCAGTGCTAGGAGAATGGGACTAGCGGGAGACGAGCAGTACTTC
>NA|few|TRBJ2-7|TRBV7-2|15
CASSWGAGFMVEQYF
TGTGCCAGCAGCTGGGGGGCAGGGTTCATGGTCGAGCAGTACTTC
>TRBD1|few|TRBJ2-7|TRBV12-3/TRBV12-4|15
CASSFIRRQGFEQYF
TGTGCCAGCAGTTTCATCCGGAGACAGGGTTTCGAGCAGTACTTC
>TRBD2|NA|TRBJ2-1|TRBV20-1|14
CSAVPGLAGREQFF
TGCAGTGCAGTTCCGGGACTAGCGGGCCGGGAGCAGTTCTTC
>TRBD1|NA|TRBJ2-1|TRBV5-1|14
CASSWGTASNEQFF
TGCGCCAGCAGCTGGGGGACAGCGTCTAATGAGCAGTTCTTC
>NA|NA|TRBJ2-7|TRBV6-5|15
CASSTTGFDASEQYF
TGTGCCAGCAGTACAACCGGGTTCGATGCTTCCGAGCAGTACTTC
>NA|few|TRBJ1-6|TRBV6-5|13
CASRGTTNSPLHF
TGTGCCAGCAGGGGGACCACAAATTCACCCCTCCACTTT
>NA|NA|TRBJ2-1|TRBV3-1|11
CASSQDHSQFF
TGTGCCAGCAGCCAAGATCATTCTCAGTTCTTC
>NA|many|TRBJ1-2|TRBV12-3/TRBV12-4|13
CASTPIGPDGYTF
TGTGCCAGCACCCCAATCGGGCCCGATGGCTACACCTTC
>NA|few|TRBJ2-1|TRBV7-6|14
CASSFPASMDEQFF
TGTGCCAGCAGCTTCCCGGCATCTATGGATGAGCAGTTCTTC
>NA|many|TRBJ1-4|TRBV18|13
CASSPATDEKLFF
TGTGCCAGCTCACCAGCGACAGATGAAAAACTGTTTTTT
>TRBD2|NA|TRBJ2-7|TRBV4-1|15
CASSHGGRASYEQYF
TGCGCCAGCAGCCACGGCGGGAGGGCCTCCTACGAGCAGTACTTC